This T cell receptor beta chain was captured by sequencing in a study of shared T cell receptors in the human thymus. TCRdb's table, derived via immunoSEQ multiplex PCR, lists solely in-frame clones and lacks some. Among about 710,000 clones listed, 87% were seen once. The CDR3 loop spans 15 amino acids. Germline V gene sequence: CDR1 SNHLY, CDR2 FYNNEI. V gave up 6 bases and J gave up 5 bases; unmatched junction bases: 8. These data were also filed under a second study, of human thymus T cells.

The TCR was taken from a boy under two years old with a congenital heart defect. The rearrangement joins TRBV2 to TRBJ2-1, with 9 bases lining up with TRBD2. Sequencing was performed on thymocytes. This chain's CDR3 is CASRLWTSANNEQFF. CDR3 DNA: TGTGCCAGCAGACTTTGGACTAGCGCAAACAATGAGCAGTTCTTC. Variable domain in full (rest from reference TRBV2 and TRBJ2-1): EPEVTQTPSHQVTQMGQEVILRCVPISNHLYFYWYRQILGQKVEFLVSFYNNEISEKSEIFDDQFSVERPDGSNFTLKIRSTKLEDSAMYFCASRLWTSANNEQFFGPGTRLTVL.